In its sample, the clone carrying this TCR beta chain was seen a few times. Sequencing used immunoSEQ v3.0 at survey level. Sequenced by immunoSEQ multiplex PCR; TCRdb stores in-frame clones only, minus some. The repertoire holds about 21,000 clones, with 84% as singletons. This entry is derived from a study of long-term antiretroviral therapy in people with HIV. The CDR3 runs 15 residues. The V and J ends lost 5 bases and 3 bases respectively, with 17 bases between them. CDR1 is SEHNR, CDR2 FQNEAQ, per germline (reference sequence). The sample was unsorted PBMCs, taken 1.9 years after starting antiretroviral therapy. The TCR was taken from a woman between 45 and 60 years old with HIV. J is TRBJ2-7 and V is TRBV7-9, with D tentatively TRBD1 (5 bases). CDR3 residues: CASSPVRGAVYEQYF. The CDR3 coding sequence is TGTGCCAGCAGCCCTGTTCGTGGGGCCGTCTACGAGCAGTACTTC.